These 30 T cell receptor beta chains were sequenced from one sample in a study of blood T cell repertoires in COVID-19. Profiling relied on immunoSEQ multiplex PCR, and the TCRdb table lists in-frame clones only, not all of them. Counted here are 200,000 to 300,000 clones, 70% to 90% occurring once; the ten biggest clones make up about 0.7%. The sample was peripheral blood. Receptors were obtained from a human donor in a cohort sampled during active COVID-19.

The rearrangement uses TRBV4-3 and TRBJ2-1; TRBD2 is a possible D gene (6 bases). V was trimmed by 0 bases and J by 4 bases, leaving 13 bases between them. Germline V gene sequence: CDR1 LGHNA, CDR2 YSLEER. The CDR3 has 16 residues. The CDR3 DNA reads TGCGCCAGCAGCCAAGATGGGCTAGCGAGGTACAATGAGCAGTTCTTC. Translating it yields CASSQDGLARYNEQFF.

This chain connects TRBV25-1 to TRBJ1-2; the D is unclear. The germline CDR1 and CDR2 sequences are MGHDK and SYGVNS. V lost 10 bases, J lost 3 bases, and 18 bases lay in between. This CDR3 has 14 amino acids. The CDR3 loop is CANQTPGNHYGYTF. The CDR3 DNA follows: TGTGCCAACCAAACCCCAGGTAATCACTATGGCTACACCTTC.

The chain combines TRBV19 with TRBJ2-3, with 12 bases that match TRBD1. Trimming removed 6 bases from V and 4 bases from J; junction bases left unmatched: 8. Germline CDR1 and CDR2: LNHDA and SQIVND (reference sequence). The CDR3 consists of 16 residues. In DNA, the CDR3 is TGTGCCAGTAGCCGAGGTTGGGACAGGGGGCCAGATACGCAGTATTTT. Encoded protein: CASSRGWDRGPDTQYF.

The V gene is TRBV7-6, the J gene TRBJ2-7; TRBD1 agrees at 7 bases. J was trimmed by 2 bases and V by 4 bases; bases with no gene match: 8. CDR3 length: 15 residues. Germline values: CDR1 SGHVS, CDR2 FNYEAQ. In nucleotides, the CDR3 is TGTGCCAGCAGCTCGAGGACAGGCGGTACCTACGAGCAGTACTTC. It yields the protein CASSSRTGGTYEQYF.

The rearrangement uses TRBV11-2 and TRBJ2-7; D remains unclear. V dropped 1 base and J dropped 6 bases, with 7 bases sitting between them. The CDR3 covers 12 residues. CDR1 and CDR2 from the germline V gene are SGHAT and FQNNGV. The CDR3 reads CASSLVQIEQYF. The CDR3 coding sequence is TGTGCCAGCAGCTTAGTTCAGATCGAGCAGTACTTC.

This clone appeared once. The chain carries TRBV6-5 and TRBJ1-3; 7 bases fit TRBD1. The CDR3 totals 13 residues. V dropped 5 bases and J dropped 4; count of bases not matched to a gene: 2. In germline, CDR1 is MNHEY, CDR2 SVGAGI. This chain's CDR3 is CASSRTGGNTIYF. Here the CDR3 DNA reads TGTGCCAGCAGTCGGACAGGAGGAAACACCATATATTTT.

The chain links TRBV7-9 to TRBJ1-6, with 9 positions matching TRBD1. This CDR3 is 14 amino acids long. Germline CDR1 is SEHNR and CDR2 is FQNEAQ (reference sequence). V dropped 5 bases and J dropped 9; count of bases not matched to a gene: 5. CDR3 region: CASSQDRGGSPLHF. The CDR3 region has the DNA TGTGCCAGCAGCCAGGACAGGGGAGGTTCACCCCTCCACTTT.

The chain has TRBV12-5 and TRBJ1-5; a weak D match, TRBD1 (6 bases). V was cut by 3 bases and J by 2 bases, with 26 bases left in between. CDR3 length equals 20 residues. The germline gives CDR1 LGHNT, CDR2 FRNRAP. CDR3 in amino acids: CASGFQGLVIGSDGNQPQHF. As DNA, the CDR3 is TGTGCTAGTGGTTTTCAGGGGCTGGTCATTGGGTCCGATGGCAATCAGCCCCAGCATTTT.

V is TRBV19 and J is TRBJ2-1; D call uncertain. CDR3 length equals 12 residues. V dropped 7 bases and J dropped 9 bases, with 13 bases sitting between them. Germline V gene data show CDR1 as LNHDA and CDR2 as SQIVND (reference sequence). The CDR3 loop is CASTPVRLEQFF. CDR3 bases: TGTGCCAGTACCCCGGTTCGTCTTGAGCAGTTCTTC.

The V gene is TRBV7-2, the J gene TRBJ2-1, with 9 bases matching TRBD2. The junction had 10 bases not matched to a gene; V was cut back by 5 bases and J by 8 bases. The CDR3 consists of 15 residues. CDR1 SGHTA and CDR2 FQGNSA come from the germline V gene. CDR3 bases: TGTGCCAGCAGCCCCGCACTAGCGGGTAACGATGAGCAGTTCTTC. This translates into CASSPALAGNDEQFF.

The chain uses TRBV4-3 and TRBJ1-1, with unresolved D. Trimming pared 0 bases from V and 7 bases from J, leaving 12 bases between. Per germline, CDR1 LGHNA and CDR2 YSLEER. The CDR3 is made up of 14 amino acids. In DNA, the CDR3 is TGCGCCAGCAGCCAAGAAGGCAGAGGAGTTGAAGCTTTCTTT. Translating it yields CASSQEGRGVEAFF.

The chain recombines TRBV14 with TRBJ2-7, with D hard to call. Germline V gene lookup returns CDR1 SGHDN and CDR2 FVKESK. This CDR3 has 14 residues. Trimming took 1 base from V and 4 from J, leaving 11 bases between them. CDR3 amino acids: CASSQVTAIYEQYF. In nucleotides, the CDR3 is TGTGCCAGCAGCCAAGTTACAGCCATTTACGAGCAGTACTTC.

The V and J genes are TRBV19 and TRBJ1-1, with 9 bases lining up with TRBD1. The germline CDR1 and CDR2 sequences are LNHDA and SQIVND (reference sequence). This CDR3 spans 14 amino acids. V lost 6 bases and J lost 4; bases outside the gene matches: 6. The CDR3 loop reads CASSRQGEGTEAFF. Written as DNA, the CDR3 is TGTGCCAGTAGCCGACAGGGGGAGGGCACTGAAGCTTTCTTT. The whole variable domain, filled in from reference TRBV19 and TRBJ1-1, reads DGGITQSPKYLFRKEGQNVTLSCEQNLNHDAMYWYRQDPGQGLRLIYYSQIVNDFQKGDIAEGYSVSREKKESFPLTVTSAQKNPTAFYLCASSRQGEGTEAFFGQGTRLTVV.

CDR3 DNA: TGCGCCACCTCAGGGGGGATCTCTGGGGCCAACGTCCTGACTTTC. This gives the protein CATSGGISGANVLTF. This rearrangement joins TRBV5-1 to TRBJ2-6; tentative D call: TRBD1 (7 bases). Germline CDR1 is SGHRS and CDR2 is YFSETQ. This CDR3 contains 15 residues. V lost 9 bases to trimming and J lost 0 bases, with 13 bases between them.

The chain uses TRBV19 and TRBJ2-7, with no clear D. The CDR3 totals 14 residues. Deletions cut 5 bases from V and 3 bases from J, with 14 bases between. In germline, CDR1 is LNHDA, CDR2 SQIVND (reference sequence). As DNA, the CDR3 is TGTGCCAGTAGTTCGCTGGGCAGTAACTACGAGCAGTACTTC. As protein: CASSSLGSNYEQYF.

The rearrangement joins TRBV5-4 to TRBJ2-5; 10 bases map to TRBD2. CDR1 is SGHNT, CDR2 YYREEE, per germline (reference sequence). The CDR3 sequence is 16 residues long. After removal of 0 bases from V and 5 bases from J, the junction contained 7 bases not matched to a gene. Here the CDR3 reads CASSLATLAGQETQYF. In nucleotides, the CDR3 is TGTGCCAGCAGCTTGGCCACACTAGCGGGACAGGAGACCCAGTACTTC. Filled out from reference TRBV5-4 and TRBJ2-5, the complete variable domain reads ETGVTQSPTHLIKTRGQQVTLRCSSQSGHNTVSWYQQALGQGPQFIFQYYREEENGRGNFPPRFSGLQFPNYSSELNVNALELDDSALYLCASSLATLAGQETQYFGPGTRLLVL.

The CDR3 protein is CASSERTRSSYNEQFF. In nucleotides, the CDR3 is TGTGCCAGCAGTGAAAGGACTAGGAGCTCCTACAATGAGCAGTTCTTC. This chain links TRBV2 with TRBJ2-1; 7 nucleotides line up with TRBD2. The CDR3 covers 16 residues. Germline V lookup: CDR1 SNHLY, CDR2 FYNNEI. The J segment lost 0 bases and the V segment lost 2 bases, leaving 4 bases of the junction unmatched.

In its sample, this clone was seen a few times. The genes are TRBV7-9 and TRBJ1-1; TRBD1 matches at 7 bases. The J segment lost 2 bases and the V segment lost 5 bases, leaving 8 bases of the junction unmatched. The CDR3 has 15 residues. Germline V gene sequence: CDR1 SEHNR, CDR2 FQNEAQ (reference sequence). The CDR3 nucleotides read TGTGCCAGCAGCCCCAACAGGGGACCCAACACTGAAGCTTTCTTT. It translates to CASSPNRGPNTEAFF.

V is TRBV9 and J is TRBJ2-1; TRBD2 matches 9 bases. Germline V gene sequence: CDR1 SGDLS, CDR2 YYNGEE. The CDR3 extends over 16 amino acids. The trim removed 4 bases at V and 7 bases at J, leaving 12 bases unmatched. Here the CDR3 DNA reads TGTGCCAGCAGCACAAGCGGGGGACTAGCAACAAATGAGCAGTTCTTC. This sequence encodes CASSTSGGLATNEQFF. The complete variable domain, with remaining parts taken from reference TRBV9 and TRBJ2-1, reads DSGVTQTPKHLITATGQRVTLRCSPRSGDLSVYWYQQSLDQGLQFLIQYYNGEERAKGNILERFSAQQFPDLHSELNLSSLELGDSALYFCASSTSGGLATNEQFFGPGTRLTVL.

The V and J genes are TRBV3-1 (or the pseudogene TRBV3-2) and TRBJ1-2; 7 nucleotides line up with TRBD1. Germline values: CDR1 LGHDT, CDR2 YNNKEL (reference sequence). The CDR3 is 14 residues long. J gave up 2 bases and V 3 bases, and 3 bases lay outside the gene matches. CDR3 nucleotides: TGTGCCAGCAGCCAGCAACAGGGGAACTATGGCTACACCTTC. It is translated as CASSQQQGNYGYTF.

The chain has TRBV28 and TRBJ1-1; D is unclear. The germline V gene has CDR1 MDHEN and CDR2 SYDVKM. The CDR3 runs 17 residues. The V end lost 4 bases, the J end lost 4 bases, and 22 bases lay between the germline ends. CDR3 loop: CASSCRGVNPCATEAFF. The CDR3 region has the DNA TGTGCCAGCAGTTGCCGCGGGGTCAACCCCTGCGCCACTGAAGCTTTCTTT.

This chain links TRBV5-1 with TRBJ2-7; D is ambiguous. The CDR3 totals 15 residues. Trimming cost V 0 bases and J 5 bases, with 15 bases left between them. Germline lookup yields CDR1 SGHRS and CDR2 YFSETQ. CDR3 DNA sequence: TGCGCCAGCAGCTTGGGGCAATTCGGAGAAGACGAGCAGTACTTC. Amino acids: CASSLGQFGEDEQYF.

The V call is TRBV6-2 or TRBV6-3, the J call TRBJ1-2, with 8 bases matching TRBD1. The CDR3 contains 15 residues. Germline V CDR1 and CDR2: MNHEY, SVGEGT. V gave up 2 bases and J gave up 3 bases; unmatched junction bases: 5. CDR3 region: CASSYGQGEYYGYTF. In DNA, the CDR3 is TGTGCCAGCAGTTACGGACAGGGAGAATACTATGGCTACACCTTC.

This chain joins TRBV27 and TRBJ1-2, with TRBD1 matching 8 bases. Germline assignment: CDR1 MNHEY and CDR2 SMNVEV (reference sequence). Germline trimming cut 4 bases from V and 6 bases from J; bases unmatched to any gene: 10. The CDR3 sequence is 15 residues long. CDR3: CASSSRTGRLDGYTF. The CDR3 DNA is TGTGCCAGCAGTTCGCGGACAGGGAGGTTGGATGGCTACACCTTC.

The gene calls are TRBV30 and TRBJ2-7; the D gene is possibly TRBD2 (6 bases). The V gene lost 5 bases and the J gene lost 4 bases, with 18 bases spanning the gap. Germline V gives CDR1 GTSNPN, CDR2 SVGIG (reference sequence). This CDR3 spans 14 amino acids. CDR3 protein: CAWQTRAGGYEQYF. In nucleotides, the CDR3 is TGTGCCTGGCAGACCAGGGCAGGAGGGTACGAGCAGTACTTC.

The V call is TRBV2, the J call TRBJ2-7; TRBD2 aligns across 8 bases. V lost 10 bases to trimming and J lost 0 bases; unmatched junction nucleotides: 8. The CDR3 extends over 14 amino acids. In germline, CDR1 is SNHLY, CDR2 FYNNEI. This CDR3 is CATVSGASSYEQYF. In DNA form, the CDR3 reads TGTGCCACCGTTAGCGGGGCGAGCTCCTACGAGCAGTACTTC.

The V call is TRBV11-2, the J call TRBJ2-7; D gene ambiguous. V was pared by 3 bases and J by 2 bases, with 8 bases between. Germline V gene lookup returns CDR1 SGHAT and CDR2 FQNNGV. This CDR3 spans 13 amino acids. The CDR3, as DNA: TGTGCCAGCAGCTTTCATACTCCCTACGAGCAGTACTTC. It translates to CASSFHTPYEQYF.

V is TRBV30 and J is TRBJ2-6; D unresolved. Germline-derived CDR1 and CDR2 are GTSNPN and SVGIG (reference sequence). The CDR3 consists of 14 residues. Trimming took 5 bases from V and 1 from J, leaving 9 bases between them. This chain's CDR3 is CAWSRLSGANVLTF. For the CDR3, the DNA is TGTGCCTGGTCGCGGTTGTCTGGGGCCAACGTCCTGACTTTC.

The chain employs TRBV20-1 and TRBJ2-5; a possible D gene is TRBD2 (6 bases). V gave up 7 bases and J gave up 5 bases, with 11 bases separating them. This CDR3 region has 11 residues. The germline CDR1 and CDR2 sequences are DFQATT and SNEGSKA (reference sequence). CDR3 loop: CSGLGGETQYF. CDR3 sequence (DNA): TGCAGTGGCCTTGGGGGGGAGACCCAGTACTTC.

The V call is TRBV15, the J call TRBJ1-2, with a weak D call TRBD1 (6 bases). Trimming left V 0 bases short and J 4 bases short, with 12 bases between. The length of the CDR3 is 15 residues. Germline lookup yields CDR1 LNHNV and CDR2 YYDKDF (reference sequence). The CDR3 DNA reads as TGTGCCACCAGCAGAGACAGGGGACAACTCTATGGCTACACCTTC. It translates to CATSRDRGQLYGYTF.